Listed below are T cell receptor beta chains from one sample, sequenced in a study of T cells in Graves' hyperthyroidism and ophthalmopathy. TCRdb reanalysed the multiplex PCR reads using MiXCR and keeps one entry per CDR3 protein. The sample holds about 380,000 distinct CDR3 sequences, around 13% seen once. The sample was blood. The receptor set was obtained from a woman between 55 and 75 years old with Graves' hyperthyroidism. The CDR3 runs from the conserved cysteine through the conserved F or W. D genes are given only for firm matches. A clone size is listed for some rows: how often the clone was seen (once, few, many), or a class if it is expanded.

clone_size	v_call	j_call	d_call	cdr3_nt	cdr3_aa
many	TRBV29-1	TRBJ1-1	TRBD1	TGCAGCGTTGAGAGGACAGGGCCACGCTCAGAAGCTTTCTTT	CSVERTGPRSEAFF
many	TRBV4-1	TRBJ1-1	NA	TGCGCCAGCACCCAGGGAGCGAACACTGAAGCTTTCTTT	CASTQGANTEAFF
many	TRBV15	TRBJ2-7	TRBD2	TGTGCCACCAGCAGAGATGCGGGGGGGGGCCTCTCCTACGAGCAGTACTTC	CATSRDAGGGLSYEQYF
many	TRBV20-1	TRBJ2-1	TRBD2	TGCAGTGCTCTGCGCTCTAGCGGGAGGCCGACTAGCTCCTACAATGAGCAGTTCTTC	CSALRSSGRPTSSYNEQFF
many	TRBV19	TRBJ2-7	TRBD2	TGTGCCAGTAGCATGGGAAGCGGGAGAGGTTACGAGCAGTACTTC	CASSMGSGRGYEQYF
many	TRBV11-2	TRBJ2-1	NA	TGTGCCAGCCGATTGTTTTCCGGAGGCGGGCAGTTCTTC	CASRLFSGGGQFF
NA	TRBV30	TRBJ2-2	NA	TGTGCCCGGAGTGCCACCGGGGAGCTGTTTTTT	CARSATGELFF
many	TRBV7-9	TRBJ2-7	NA	TGTGCCAGCAGCTTAGGGTATAGTCTATCTACCTACGAGCAGTACTTC	CASSLGYSLSTYEQYF
NA	TRBV5-1	TRBJ1-6	TRBD1	TGCGCCAGCAGCTTCAGACAGGGATCGGAATCACCCCTCCACTTT	CASSFRQGSESPLHF
many	TRBV9	TRBJ2-3	NA	TGTGCCAGCAGCGTGGGGACGGCGAGCACAGATACGCAGTATTTT	CASSVGTASTDTQYF
many	TRBV5-8	TRBJ2-5	NA	TGTGCCAGCAGCCGGACGCAGGCCCAAGAGACCCAGTACTTC	CASSRTQAQETQYF
many	TRBV24-1	TRBJ2-1	TRBD2	TGTGCCACCAGTGATTTGAGCGGGAGCTCCTACAATGAGCAGTTCTTC	CATSDLSGSSYNEQFF
many	TRBV3-1	TRBJ2-3	NA	TGTGCCAGCAGCTACAGGGATAGCACAGATACGCAGTATTTT	CASSYRDSTDTQYF
many	TRBV10-3	TRBJ2-1	TRBD2	TGTGCCATCGGACTAGCGGGAGGTAACAATGAGCAGTTCTTC	CAIGLAGGNNEQFF
many	TRBV3-1	TRBJ1-3	NA	TGTGCCAGCAGCCGGGGAAACACCATATATTTT	CASSRGNTIYF
many	TRBV19	TRBJ2-3	NA	TGTGCCAGTAGTATAAATCAAGGACCGTCAGCAGATACGCAGTATTTT	CASSINQGPSADTQYF
many	TRBV4-1	TRBJ2-1	TRBD1	TGCGCCAGCAGCTTCGACAGGGTCAATGAGCAGTTCTTC	CASSFDRVNEQFF
few	TRBV12-3/TRBV12-4	TRBJ1-2	TRBD1	TGTGCCAGCACCGCGGGACAGCTCTATGGCTACACCTTC	CASTAGQLYGYTF
NA	TRBV5-1	TRBJ2-3	NA	TGCGCCAGCAGAGACCAGGTTACCGGGATAGATACGCAGTATTTT	CASRDQVTGIDTQYF
many	TRBV28	TRBJ1-4	TRBD1	TGTGCCAGCAGTTTATTCTTCGGGTCAGGGGGTGAAAAACTGTTTTTT	CASSLFFGSGGEKLFF
NA	TRBV10-1	TRBJ2-1	NA	TGCGCCAGCACCCCCGACCGGGCGGGGGAGCAGTTCTTC	CASTPDRAGEQFF
NA	TRBV6-1	TRBJ2-5	TRBD1	TGTGCCAGCGCCCGCGGAGGACAGGGGGCCCGGGAGACCCAGTACTTC	CASARGGQGARETQYF
many	TRBV20-1	TRBJ2-7	TRBD1	TGCAGTGCTGCGGGGACAGGGGGAAGAATAGGCGAGCAGTACTTC	CSAAGTGGRIGEQYF
NA	TRBV4-1	TRBJ2-7	NA	TGCGCCAGCAGCCAAGAGGTAATCCCGGCCGCCTACGAGCAGTACTTC	CASSQEVIPAAYEQYF
many	TRBV6-1	TRBJ1-1	TRBD1	TGTGCCAGCAGCTCTGGACAGGGCCTTGAAGCTTTCTTT	CASSSGQGLEAFF
NA	TRBV4-1	TRBJ1-2	NA	TGCGCCAGCAGCCAAGCGATAGGTGACTATGGCTACACCTTC	CASSQAIGDYGYTF
few	TRBV27	TRBJ2-1	TRBD2	TGTGCCAGCAGTTATGGCGGGAGTGCGCAGTTCTTC	CASSYGGSAQFF
NA	TRBV12-3/TRBV12-4	TRBJ2-7	NA	TGTGCCAGCAGTTTGCAGCGCACCTACGAGCAGTACTTC	CASSLQRTYEQYF
few	TRBV5-1	TRBJ2-5	TRBD2	TGCGCCAGCAGCTTGAAGACTCCTAGCGGACTCCAAGAGACCCAGTACTTC	CASSLKTPSGLQETQYF
many	TRBV7-2	TRBJ2-3	NA	TGTGCCCAGACCGTTGCAGATACGCAGTATTTT	CAQTVADTQYF
NA	TRBV27	TRBJ1-5	NA	TGTGCCAGCAGGCCCTACAGGGTAAGCAATCAGCCCCAGCATTTT	CASRPYRVSNQPQHF
many	TRBV20-1	TRBJ1-3	TRBD1	TGCAGTGCGCGGCGGACAGGAGCGGGAAACACCATATATTTT	CSARRTGAGNTIYF
NA	TRBV20-1	TRBJ2-1	NA	TGCAGTGCTAGAGATAGGAGACGTGAGCAGTTCTTC	CSARDRRREQFF
NA	TRBV20-1	TRBJ2-5	NA	TGCAGTGCTAGGTTAGCGGTCCAAGAGACCCAGTACTTC	CSARLAVQETQYF
NA	TRBV19	TRBJ2-3	TRBD2	TGTGCCAGTAGGCTGACTGCGGGAGGGACAGATACGCAGTATTTT	CASRLTAGGTDTQYF
few	TRBV30	TRBJ2-3	TRBD1	TGTGCCTGGAGTCCGAGATACGGACAGGGGGACCCAGATACGCAGTATTTT	CAWSPRYGQGDPDTQYF
many	TRBV28	TRBJ2-7	NA	TGTGCCAGCAGTTTAGGGTCCCACGAGCAGTACTTC	CASSLGSHEQYF
many	TRBV6-6	TRBJ2-7	NA	TGTGCCAGCAGTTACTCCATGAATTACGAGCAGTACTTC	CASSYSMNYEQYF
few	TRBV4-1	TRBJ2-1	NA	TGCGCCAGCAGCCAGTTATCCGGGCAAGGGGCGCAGTTCTTC	CASSQLSGQGAQFF
NA	TRBV6-5	TRBJ2-7	NA	TGTGCCAGCAGTTACTCGGCGGGTGGCTCCTACGAGCAGTACTTC	CASSYSAGGSYEQYF
many	TRBV5-1	TRBJ2-3	NA	TGCGCCAGCACCACGGGTAGCGGCACAGATACGCAGTATTTT	CASTTGSGTDTQYF
few	TRBV3-1	TRBJ2-5	TRBD1	TGTGCCAGCAGCGGTACGGGACAGGGCGGGGAGACCCAGTACTTC	CASSGTGQGGETQYF
NA	TRBV5-1	TRBJ1-1	TRBD1	TGCGCCAGCAGCGGCGGGACAGGCTCTGAAGCTTTCTTT	CASSGGTGSEAFF
many	TRBV11-3	TRBJ1-1	NA	TGTGCCAGCAGCTTCGACACCATGAACACTGAAGCTTTCTTT	CASSFDTMNTEAFF
many	TRBV30	TRBJ1-1	NA	TGTGCCTGGAGTGCGTCCCTGGACACTGAAGCTTTCTTT	CAWSASLDTEAFF